The table lists the clone carrying this TCR beta chain with many counts. Its antigen is unidentified. The sample originates from a study of T cells in Graves' hyperthyroidism and ophthalmopathy. Looking at the study overall: Initial diagnosis, before any treatment, was when peripheral blood was collected. Study-wide results and caveats: Most expanded thyroid clonotypes above 0.001 also appeared in blood. The model foresaw ophthalmopathy a median around seven months prior to onset.

Each 10 ml fresh peripheral blood draw supplied the PBMCs. Germline CDR1 and CDR2: MDHEN and SYDVKM. The CDR3 is 14 amino acids. V lost 6 bases and J lost 7, with 15 bases in between. The source material, RNA transcripts, was used to amplify TCR beta CDR3 regions. HTBI primers were the set used in a first-round RT-PCR of the TCR CDR3. In TCRdb, the multiplex PCR reads were re-called with MiXCR into one record per CDR3 protein. The sample includes 200,000 to 300,000 distinct CDR3 sequences, 15% to 20% of them seen just once. The V and J genes are TRBV28 and TRBJ2-2; D remains unclear. Material for sequencing was blood. This TCR was sampled from a woman aged 18-30 years with Graves' ophthalmopathy. The CDR3 DNA is TGTGCCAGCAGCCTTTCTATTCAAGGCGGGGAGCTGTTTTTT. Its protein is CASSLSIQGGELFF.